The text below deals with one TCR beta chain. Its antigen is not identified. Sequence at one end of the junction differs from germline and may be a read error. This sample is part of a study of T-cell memory formation after mild COVID-19. Per the germline V gene, CDR1 is SEHNR and CDR2 is FQNEAQ (reference sequence). The CDR3 consists of 13 residues. Researchers used 5'RACE with constant-segment primers to make TCR alpha and TCR beta cDNA libraries that carry sample barcodes and UMIs. A single record per CDR3 protein comes from TCRdb applying MiXCR to the 5' RACE reads. The sample includes around 470,000 distinct CDR3 sequences, around 20% of them seen just once. Findings and limits, study-wide: Second-wave clones with a day 37 peak had unconfirmed SARS-CoV-2 specificity. Clones that contracted clustered mainly in CM and EM if CD4+ and in EMRA if CD8+. A subset of responding clones appeared in pre-infection memory, suggesting cross-reactive memory joined.

The rearrangement links TRBV7-9 to TRBJ2-5, with D uncertain. The sequence derives from an adult woman who had mild COVID-19 (a few samples of this study predate the infection). Cell type and time point are not known. The sequenced sample was PBMCs or a T cell subset sorted from them (not recorded which). The CDR3 spells CASSVAWGETQYF. The CDR3 DNA follows: TGTGCCAGCAGCGTAGCCTGGGGAGAGACCCAGTACTTC.